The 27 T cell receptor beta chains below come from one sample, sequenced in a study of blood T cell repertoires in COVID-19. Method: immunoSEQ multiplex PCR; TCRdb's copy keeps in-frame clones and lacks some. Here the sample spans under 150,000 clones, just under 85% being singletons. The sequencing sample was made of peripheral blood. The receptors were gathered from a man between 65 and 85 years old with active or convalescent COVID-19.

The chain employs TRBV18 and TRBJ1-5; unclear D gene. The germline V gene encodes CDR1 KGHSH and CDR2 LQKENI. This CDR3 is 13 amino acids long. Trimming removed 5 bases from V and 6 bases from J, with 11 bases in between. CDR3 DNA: TGTGCCAGCTCAAAGGAGGGAGGTCAGCCCCAGCATTTT. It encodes CASSKEGGQPQHF.

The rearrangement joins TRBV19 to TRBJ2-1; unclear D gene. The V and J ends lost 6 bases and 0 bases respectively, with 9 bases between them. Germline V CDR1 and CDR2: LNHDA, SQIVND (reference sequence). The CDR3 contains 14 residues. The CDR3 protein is CASSSVASYNEQFF. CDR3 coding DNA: TGTGCCAGTAGCTCGGTCGCCTCCTACAATGAGCAGTTCTTC.

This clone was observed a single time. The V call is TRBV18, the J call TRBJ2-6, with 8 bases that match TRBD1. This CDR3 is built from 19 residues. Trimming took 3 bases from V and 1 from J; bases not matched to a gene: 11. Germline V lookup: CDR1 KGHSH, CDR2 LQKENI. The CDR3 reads CASSPRLGQGPSGANVLTF. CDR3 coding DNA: TGTGCCAGCTCACCGAGACTAGGACAGGGTCCTTCTGGGGCCAACGTCCTGACTTTC.

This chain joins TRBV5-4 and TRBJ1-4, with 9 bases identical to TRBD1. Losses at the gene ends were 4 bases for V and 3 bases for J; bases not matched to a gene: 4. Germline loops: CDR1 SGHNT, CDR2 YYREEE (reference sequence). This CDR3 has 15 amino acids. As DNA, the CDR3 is TGTGCCAGCAGCGATGGGACAGGGTCTAATGAAAAACTGTTTTTT. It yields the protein CASSDGTGSNEKLFF.

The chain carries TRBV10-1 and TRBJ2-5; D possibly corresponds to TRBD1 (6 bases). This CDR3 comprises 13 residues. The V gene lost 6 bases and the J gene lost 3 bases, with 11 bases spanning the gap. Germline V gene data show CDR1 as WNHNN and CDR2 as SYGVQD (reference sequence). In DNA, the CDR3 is TGCGCCAGCAGCCACCCAGGGGAAGAGACCCAGTACTTC. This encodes CASSHPGEETQYF.

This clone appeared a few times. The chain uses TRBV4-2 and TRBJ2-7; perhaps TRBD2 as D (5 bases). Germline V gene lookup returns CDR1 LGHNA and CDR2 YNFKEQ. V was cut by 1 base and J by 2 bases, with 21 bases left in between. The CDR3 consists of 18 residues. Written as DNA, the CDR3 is TGTGCCAGCAGCCAAGTGAGTTCCCCAGGCCGGACTCCCTACGAGCAGTACTTC. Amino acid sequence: CASSQVSSPGRTPYEQYF.

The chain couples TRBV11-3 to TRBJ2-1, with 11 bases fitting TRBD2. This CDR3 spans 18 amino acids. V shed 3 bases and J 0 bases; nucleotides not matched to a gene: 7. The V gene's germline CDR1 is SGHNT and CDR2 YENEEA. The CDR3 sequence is CASSFIAGGTPSYNEQFF. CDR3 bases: TGTGCCAGCAGCTTCATAGCGGGGGGGACCCCCTCCTACAATGAGCAGTTCTTC.

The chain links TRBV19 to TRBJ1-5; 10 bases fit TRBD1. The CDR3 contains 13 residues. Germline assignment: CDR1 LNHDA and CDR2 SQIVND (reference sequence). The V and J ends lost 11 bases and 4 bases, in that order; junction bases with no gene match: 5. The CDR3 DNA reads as TGTGCCGGTGGACAGGGGGGGAATCAGCCCCAGCATTTT. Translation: CAGGQGGNQPQHF.

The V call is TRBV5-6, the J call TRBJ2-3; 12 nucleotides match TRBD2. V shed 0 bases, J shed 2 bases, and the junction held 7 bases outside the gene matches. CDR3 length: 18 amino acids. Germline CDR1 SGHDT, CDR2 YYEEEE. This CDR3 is CASSLVGRLAGVTDTQYF. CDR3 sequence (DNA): TGTGCCAGCAGCTTGGTCGGCCGACTAGCGGGGGTCACAGATACGCAGTATTTT.

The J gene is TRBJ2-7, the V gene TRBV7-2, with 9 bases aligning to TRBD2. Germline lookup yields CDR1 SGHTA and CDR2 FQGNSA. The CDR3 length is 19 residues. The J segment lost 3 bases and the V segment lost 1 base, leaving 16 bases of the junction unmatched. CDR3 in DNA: TGTGCCAGCAGCTTAGACCCGGGACTAGCCATAAATCGAGTCTACGAGCAGTACTTC. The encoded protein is CASSLDPGLAINRVYEQYF. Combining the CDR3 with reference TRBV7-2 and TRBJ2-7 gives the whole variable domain GAGVSQSPSNKVTEKGKDVELRCDPISGHTALYWYRQSLGQGLEFLIYFQGNSAPDKSGLPSDRFSAERTGGSVSTLTIQRTQQEDSAVYLCASSLDPGLAINRVYEQYFGPGTRLTVT.

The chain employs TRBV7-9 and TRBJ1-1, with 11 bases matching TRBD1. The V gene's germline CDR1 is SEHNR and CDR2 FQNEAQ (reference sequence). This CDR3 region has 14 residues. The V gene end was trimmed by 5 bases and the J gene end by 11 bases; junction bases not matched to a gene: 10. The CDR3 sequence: CASSRRTGGNAAFF. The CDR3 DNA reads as TGTGCCAGCAGCCGCAGGACAGGGGGCAACGCGGCTTTCTTT.

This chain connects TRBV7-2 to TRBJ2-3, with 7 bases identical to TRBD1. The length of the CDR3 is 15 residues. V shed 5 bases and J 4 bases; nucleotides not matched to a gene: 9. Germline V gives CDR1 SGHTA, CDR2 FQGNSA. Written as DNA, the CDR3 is TGTGCCAGCAGCACTACAGGGGCTCCCGCAGATACGCAGTATTTT. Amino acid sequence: CASSTTGAPADTQYF.

The CDR3 DNA sequence: TGTGCCGGCGCCGGACAGGGTCGGAATGAGCAGTTCTTC. It codes for CAGAGQGRNEQFF. The V gene is TRBV2, the J gene TRBJ2-1; 8 positions match TRBD1. J was trimmed by 7 bases and V by 11 bases; bases with no gene match: 10. The germline V gene encodes CDR1 SNHLY and CDR2 FYNNEI. The CDR3 runs to 13 residues.

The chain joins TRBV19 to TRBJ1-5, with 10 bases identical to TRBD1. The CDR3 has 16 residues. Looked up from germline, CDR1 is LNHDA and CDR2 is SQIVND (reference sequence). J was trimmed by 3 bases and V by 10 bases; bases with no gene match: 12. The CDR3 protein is CATGTGVVGNNQPQHF. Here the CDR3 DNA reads TGTGCCACCGGGACAGGGGTGGTAGGGAACAATCAGCCCCAGCATTTT. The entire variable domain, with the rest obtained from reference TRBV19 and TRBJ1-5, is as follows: DGGITQSPKYLFRKEGQNVTLSCEQNLNHDAMYWYRQDPGQGLRLIYYSQIVNDFQKGDIAEGYSVSREKKESFPLTVTSAQKNPTAFYLCATGTGVVGNNQPQHFGDGTRLSIL.

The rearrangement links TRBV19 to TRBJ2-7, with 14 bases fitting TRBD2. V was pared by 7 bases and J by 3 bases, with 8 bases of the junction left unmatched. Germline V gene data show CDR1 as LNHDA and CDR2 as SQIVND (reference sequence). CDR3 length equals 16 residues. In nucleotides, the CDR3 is TGTGCCAGTAATGAGGGACTAGCGGGAGAGGGCTACGAGCAGTACTTC. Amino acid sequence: CASNEGLAGEGYEQYF.

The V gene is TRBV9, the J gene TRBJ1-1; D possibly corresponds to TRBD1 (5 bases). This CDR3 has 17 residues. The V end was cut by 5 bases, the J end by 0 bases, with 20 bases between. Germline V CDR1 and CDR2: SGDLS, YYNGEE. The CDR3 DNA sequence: TGTGCCAGCAGTCACCCCCTCTCAGGGCGAATGAACACTGAAGCTTTCTTT. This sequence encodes CASSHPLSGRMNTEAFF.

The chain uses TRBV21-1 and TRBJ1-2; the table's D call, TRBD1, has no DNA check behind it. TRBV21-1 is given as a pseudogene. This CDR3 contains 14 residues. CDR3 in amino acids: CASSVRPPVYGYTF. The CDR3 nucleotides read TGTGCCAGCAGCGTCAGGCCGCCCGTCTATGGCTACACCTTC.

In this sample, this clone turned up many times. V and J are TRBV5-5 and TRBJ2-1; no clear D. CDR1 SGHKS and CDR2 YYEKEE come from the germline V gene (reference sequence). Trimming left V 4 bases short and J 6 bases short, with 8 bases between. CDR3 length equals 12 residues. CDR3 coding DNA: TGTGCCAGCAGCACCCGCGGCAATGAGCAGTTCTTC. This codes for CASSTRGNEQFF.

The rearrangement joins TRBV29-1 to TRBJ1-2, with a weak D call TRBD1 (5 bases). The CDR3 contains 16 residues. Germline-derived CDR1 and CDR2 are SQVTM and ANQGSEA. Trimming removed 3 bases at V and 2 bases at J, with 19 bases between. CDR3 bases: TGCAGCGTTGACAAGGGCGCAGGGTCGCCCAACTATGGCTACACCTTC. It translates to CSVDKGAGSPNYGYTF.

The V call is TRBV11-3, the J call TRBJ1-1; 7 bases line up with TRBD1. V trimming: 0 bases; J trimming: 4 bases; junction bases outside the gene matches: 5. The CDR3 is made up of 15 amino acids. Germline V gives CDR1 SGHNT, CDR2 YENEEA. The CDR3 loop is CASSLDSQGVTEAFF. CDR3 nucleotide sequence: TGTGCCAGCAGCTTAGATTCTCAGGGGGTCACTGAAGCTTTCTTT. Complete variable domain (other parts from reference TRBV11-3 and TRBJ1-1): EAGVVQSPRYKIIEKKQPVAFWCNPISGHNTLYWYLQNLGQGPELLIRYENEEAVDDSQLPKDRFSAERLKGVDSTLKIQPAELGDSAVYLCASSLDSQGVTEAFFGQGTRLTVV.

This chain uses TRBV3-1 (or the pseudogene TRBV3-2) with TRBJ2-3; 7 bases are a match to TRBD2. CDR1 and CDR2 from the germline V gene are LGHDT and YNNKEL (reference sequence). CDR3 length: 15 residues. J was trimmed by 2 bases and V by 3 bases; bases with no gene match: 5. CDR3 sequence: CASSQASGYTDTQYF. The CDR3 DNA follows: TGTGCCAGCAGCCAGGCTAGCGGATACACAGATACGCAGTATTTT.

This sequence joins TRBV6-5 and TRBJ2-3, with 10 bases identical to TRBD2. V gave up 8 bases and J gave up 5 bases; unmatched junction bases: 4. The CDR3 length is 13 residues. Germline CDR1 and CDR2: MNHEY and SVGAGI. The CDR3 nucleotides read TGTGCCAGCCAGCGGGAGGGCCGAGATACGCAGTATTTT. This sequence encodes CASQREGRDTQYF.

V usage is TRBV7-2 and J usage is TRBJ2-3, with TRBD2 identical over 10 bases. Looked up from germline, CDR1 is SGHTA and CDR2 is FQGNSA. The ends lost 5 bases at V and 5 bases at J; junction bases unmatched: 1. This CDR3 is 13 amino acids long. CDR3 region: CASSRLAGDTQYF. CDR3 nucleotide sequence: TGTGCCAGCAGCCGACTAGCGGGAGATACGCAGTATTTT.

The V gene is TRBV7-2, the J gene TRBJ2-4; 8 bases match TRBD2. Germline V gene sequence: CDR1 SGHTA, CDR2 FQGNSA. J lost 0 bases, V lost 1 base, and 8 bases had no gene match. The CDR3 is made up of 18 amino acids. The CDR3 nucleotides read TGTGCCAGCAGCTTAGGTTACCGGGGGGGCCTAGCCAAAAACATTCAGTACTTC. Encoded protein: CASSLGYRGGLAKNIQYF.

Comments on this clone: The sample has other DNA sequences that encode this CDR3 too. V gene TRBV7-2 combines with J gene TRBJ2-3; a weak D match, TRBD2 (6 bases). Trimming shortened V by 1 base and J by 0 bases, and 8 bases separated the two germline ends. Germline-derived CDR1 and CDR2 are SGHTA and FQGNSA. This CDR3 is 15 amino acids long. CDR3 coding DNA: TGTGCCAGCAGCTTAGTAGCGGCTAGCACAGATACGCAGTATTTT. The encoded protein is CASSLVAASTDTQYF.

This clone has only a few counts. The CDR3 nucleotides read TGTGCCAGCTCAGGAAGCGGGGGGGCCGACGAGCAGTACTTC. This codes for CASSGSGGADEQYF. The chain joins TRBV18 to TRBJ2-7; TRBD2 aligns across 10 bases. The CDR3 consists of 14 residues. CDR1 and CDR2 from the germline V gene are KGHSH and LQKENI. The V gene end was trimmed by 5 bases and the J gene end by 5 bases; junction bases not matched to a gene: 6.

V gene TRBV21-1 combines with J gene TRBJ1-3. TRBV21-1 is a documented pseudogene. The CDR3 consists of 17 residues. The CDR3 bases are TGTGCCAGCAGCAAAGGGAGGGGAACTTCCTCTGGAAACACCATATATTTT. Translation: CASSKGRGTSSGNTIYF.